This is a list of T cell receptor beta chains from one sample in a study of T cells in Graves' hyperthyroidism and ophthalmopathy. MiXCR, applied by TCRdb to the multiplex PCR reads, yields one record per CDR3 protein. This sample has some 460,000 distinct CDR3 sequences, with approximately 14% found just once. The specimen sequenced was blood. The receptors were sampled from a woman between 18 and 30 years old with Graves' hyperthyroidism. Both conserved end residues are part of each CDR3. A D gene is named only where the DNA matches it firmly. Size tells how often a clone was seen (once, few, many) or the class of an expanded clone, and some rows leave it out.

>TRBJ2-1|TRBV20-1|14|many|NA
TGCAGTGCTAGTCTCCTAGCTGAAAACAATGAGCAGTTCTTC
CSASLLAENNEQFF
>TRBJ2-7|TRBV5-1|14|many|TRBD1
TGCGCCAGCAGCTTGGATCAGGGGGCCGACGAGCAGTACTTC
CASSLDQGADEQYF
>TRBJ2-3|TRBV2|14|many|TRBD1
TGTGCCAGCTCCGGGGACAGGGGCACAGATACGCAGTATTTT
CASSGDRGTDTQYF
>TRBJ2-7|TRBV12-3/TRBV12-4|17|many|NA
TGTGCCAGCAGCATACACACGCCTTTGGCACGGGCGAACGAGCAGTACTTC
CASSIHTPLARANEQYF
>TRBJ2-1|TRBV12-3/TRBV12-4|15|many|NA
TGTGCCAGCAGTCTAACAGGGAGCTCCTACAATGAGCAGTTCTTC
CASSLTGSSYNEQFF
>TRBJ2-3|TRBV12-3/TRBV12-4|16|many|TRBD2
TGTGCCAGCAGTCCCGAGCGGGGGCTTAGCACAGATACGCAGTATTTT
CASSPERGLSTDTQYF
>TRBJ2-1|TRBV5-4|13|NA|TRBD1
TGTGCCAGCAGTCGAAACAGGGGCGGTGAGCAGTTCTTC
CASSRNRGGEQFF
>TRBJ1-3|TRBV6-1|14|NA|NA
TGTGCCAGCCAGAGAAGGGGATCTGGAAACACCATATATTTT
CASQRRGSGNTIYF
>TRBJ1-1|TRBV29-1|10|few|NA
TGCAGCGTTGAAGTGGCGGACGCTTTCTTT
CSVEVADAFF
>TRBJ1-5|TRBV20-1|14|NA|TRBD1
TGCAGTGCTAGAGATGCCAGGGGGGGTCAGCCCCAGCATTTT
CSARDARGGQPQHF
>TRBJ2-5|TRBV5-1|13|many|NA
TGCGCCAGCAGCCCGACAGCCGGAGAGACCCAGTACTTC
CASSPTAGETQYF
>TRBJ2-5|TRBV5-4|14|few|NA
TGTGCCAGCAGCTTGGGACTGCGCCCAGAGACCCAGTACTTC
CASSLGLRPETQYF
>TRBJ1-2|TRBV5-5|12|NA|TRBD1
TGTGCCAGCAGGTTGACAGGGTATGGCTACACCTTC
CASRLTGYGYTF
>TRBJ1-6|TRBV28|16|NA|NA
TGTGCCAGCAGACCTCGGAACTACAAATTTAATTCACCCCTCCACTTT
CASRPRNYKFNSPLHF
>TRBJ2-5|TRBV11-2|15|many|TRBD1
TGTGCCAGCAGCTTACAGGGGGCGGTCGGAGAGACCCAGTACTTC
CASSLQGAVGETQYF
>TRBJ2-1|TRBV6-1|17|NA|NA
TGTGCCAGCAGTGACCGGGCCCAAGAATGGGGGAGGCATGAGCAGTTCTTC
CASSDRAQEWGRHEQFF
>TRBJ2-7|TRBV7-2|17|many|TRBD2
TGTGCCAGCAGCTCACAACTAGCGGGGGCCCTTTACGGCGAGCAGTACTTC
CASSSQLAGALYGEQYF
>TRBJ1-2|TRBV29-1|16|many|NA
TGCAGCGTTGACAATAGACCATCCGACTTCTACTATGGCTACACCTTC
CSVDNRPSDFYYGYTF
>TRBJ1-1|TRBV4-3|15|many|NA
TGCGCCAGCAGCCAAGATGTCCAGGGGTACACTGAAGCTTTCTTT
CASSQDVQGYTEAFF
>TRBJ2-7|TRBV11-2|17|many|TRBD2
TGTGCCAGCAGCTTCGGGGTAGCGGGAGGGGGGGGGTACGAGCAGTACTTC
CASSFGVAGGGGYEQYF
>TRBJ1-6|TRBV20-1|13|NA|TRBD1
TGCAGTGCCACCGGGACAGATAATTCACCCCTCCACTTT
CSATGTDNSPLHF
>TRBJ2-6|TRBV11-2|15|many|NA
TGTGCCAGCACCTATTACACTTCCCCGGCCAACGTCCTGACTTTC
CASTYYTSPANVLTF
>TRBJ1-1|TRBV28|15|many|NA
TGTGCCAGCAGTTCGGGGGGGGCGGGCGACACTGAAGCTTTCTTT
CASSSGGAGDTEAFF
>TRBJ1-1|TRBV4-2|20|few|NA
TGTGCCAGCAGCCAAGGTCCCATTAGTCGAACAGGGCGAACGAACACTGAAGCTTTCTTT
CASSQGPISRTGRTNTEAFF
>TRBJ2-7|TRBV12-3/TRBV12-4|13|many|TRBD1
TGTGCCAGCAGTTTACAGGGGGTCTACGAGCAGTACTTC
CASSLQGVYEQYF
>TRBJ1-4|TRBV20-1|14|few|TRBD1
TGCAGTGCTGATCCGGGACAGGGGAGTGAAAAACTGTTTTTT
CSADPGQGSEKLFF
>TRBJ2-7|TRBV7-6|16|many|TRBD2
TGTGCCAGCAGCTGGGGACTAGCGGGCGAAACCGGGGAGCAGTACTTC
CASSWGLAGETGEQYF
>TRBJ1-2|TRBV12-3/TRBV12-4|16|few|TRBD1
TGTGCCAGCAGTCCCCATGCCAGGGGGGCAAATCATGGCTACACCTTC
CASSPHARGANHGYTF
>TRBJ2-1|TRBV24-1|14|few|TRBD2
TGTGCCACCAGTGGGGGGGGGTCCTACAATGAGCAGTTCTTC
CATSGGGSYNEQFF
>TRBJ1-1|TRBV7-3|13|many|TRBD1
TGTGCCAGCAGTCGGACAGGGGGCACTGAAGCTTTCTTT
CASSRTGGTEAFF
>TRBJ1-1|TRBV12-3/TRBV12-4|16|many|NA
TGTGCCAGCAGTTCGCTGACCAAGGGCTTCAACACTGAAGCTTTCTTT
CASSSLTKGFNTEAFF
>TRBJ2-3|TRBV9|17|NA|NA
TGTGCCAGCAGCGCCTTCGGGGCGGGTGTTGAGTCAGATACGCAGTATTTT
CASSAFGAGVESDTQYF
>TRBJ2-7|TRBV20-1|12|many|NA
TGCAGTGCTAGCCTCATCGAGAATGAGCAGTACTTC
CSASLIENEQYF
>TRBJ2-7|TRBV2|12|many|NA
TGTGCCAGCAGTGAAGGGCCCCGGTTGCAGTACTTC
CASSEGPRLQYF
>TRBJ2-2|TRBV2|15|many|TRBD2
TGTGCCAGCAGTCGTAGCGGGAGTAGTACCGGGGAGCTGTTTTTT
CASSRSGSSTGELFF
>TRBJ2-3|TRBV5-1|13|many|NA
TGCGCCACTCCGGACTCTTACACAGATACGCAGTATTTT
CATPDSYTDTQYF